The rows below give T cell receptor beta chains drawn from one sample of a study of blood T cell repertoires in COVID-19. Produced via immunoSEQ multiplex PCR; TCRdb's table is partial and in-frame only. The table has some 120,000 clones, more than 75% seen once. Input material: peripheral blood. These receptors all stem from a man aged 55 to 69 with COVID-19, enrolled during active disease. The CDR3 runs from the conserved cysteine through the conserved F or W. Each record gives: CDR3 protein, D gene, J gene, V gene. D genes are given only for firm matches.

CDR3aa: CASSRDKNTGELFF; d_gene: .; j_gene: TRBJ2-2; v_gene: TRBV18
CDR3aa: CAGTTGTGYNEQFF; d_gene: TRBD1; j_gene: TRBJ2-1; v_gene: TRBV9
CDR3aa: CASSMGTGGNQPQHF; d_gene: TRBD1; j_gene: TRBJ1-5; v_gene: TRBV19
CDR3aa: CASSSVSTWNNEQFF; d_gene: .; j_gene: TRBJ2-1; v_gene: TRBV5-4
CDR3aa: CASSLITSGASPTNEQYF; d_gene: TRBD2; j_gene: TRBJ2-7; v_gene: TRBV13
CDR3aa: CASSRGLAEQETQYF; d_gene: TRBD2; j_gene: TRBJ2-5; v_gene: TRBV7-3
CDR3aa: CASSFQASTYEQYF; d_gene: .; j_gene: TRBJ2-7; v_gene: TRBV5-1
CDR3aa: CASSAGDSAYNEQFF; d_gene: .; j_gene: TRBJ2-1; v_gene: TRBV9
CDR3aa: CASSMGTGGPFSYEQYF; d_gene: TRBD1; j_gene: TRBJ2-7; v_gene: TRBV5-6
CDR3aa: CASSAPRLAGVSYEQYF; d_gene: TRBD2; j_gene: TRBJ2-7; v_gene: TRBV6-1
CDR3aa: CASRSRTSGSTDTQYF; d_gene: TRBD2; j_gene: TRBJ2-3; v_gene: TRBV7-2
CDR3aa: CARSFKIRGLGGYTF; d_gene: TRBD1; j_gene: TRBJ1-2; v_gene: TRBV5-3
CDR3aa: CASSSGTGSETQYF; d_gene: TRBD1; j_gene: TRBJ2-5; v_gene: TRBV7-8
CDR3aa: CAISGLAGSTDTQYF; d_gene: TRBD2; j_gene: TRBJ2-3; v_gene: TRBV10-3
CDR3aa: CASSGGYEQYF; d_gene: .; j_gene: TRBJ2-7; v_gene: TRBV6-6
CDR3aa: CAWSGGLTYEQYF; d_gene: .; j_gene: TRBJ2-7; v_gene: TRBV30
CDR3aa: CASTNHGAGDSGNTIYF; d_gene: .; j_gene: TRBJ1-3; v_gene: TRBV28
CDR3aa: CASSLGQEDTQYF; d_gene: .; j_gene: TRBJ2-3; v_gene: TRBV5-1
CDR3aa: CASGTSGVPDTQYF; d_gene: TRBD2; j_gene: TRBJ2-3; v_gene: TRBV10-1
CDR3aa: CASSRQGAPTGELFF; d_gene: TRBD1; j_gene: TRBJ2-2; v_gene: TRBV7-8
CDR3aa: CASSLTATSYNSPLHF; d_gene: .; j_gene: TRBJ1-6; v_gene: TRBV5-6
CDR3aa: CASSLDGAAGTLHF; d_gene: .; j_gene: TRBJ1-6; v_gene: TRBV28
CDR3aa: CAWSGDYYNEQFF; d_gene: .; j_gene: TRBJ2-1; v_gene: TRBV30
CDR3aa: CSGLTVANYGYTF; d_gene: .; j_gene: TRBJ1-2; v_gene: TRBV29-1
CDR3aa: CASSLETAYGYTF; d_gene: .; j_gene: TRBJ1-2; v_gene: TRBV11-2
CDR3aa: CASSERGQPSYEQYF; d_gene: TRBD1; j_gene: TRBJ2-7; v_gene: TRBV2
CDR3aa: CASSLRTGGSILYEQYF; d_gene: TRBD1; j_gene: TRBJ2-7; v_gene: TRBV5-1
CDR3aa: CASSGTGSTDTQYF; d_gene: .; j_gene: TRBJ2-3; v_gene: TRBV7-9
CDR3aa: CASSQGAGDYNSPLHF; d_gene: .; j_gene: TRBJ1-6; v_gene: TRBV3-1/TRBV3-2
CDR3aa: CASSHSRGADTTNEKLFF; d_gene: .; j_gene: TRBJ1-4; v_gene: TRBV3-1/TRBV3-2
CDR3aa: CASSEAFVQVTDTQYF; d_gene: .; j_gene: TRBJ2-3; v_gene: TRBV2
CDR3aa: CATRGGTTNTGELFF; d_gene: TRBD1; j_gene: TRBJ2-2; v_gene: TRBV10-3
CDR3aa: CASSPIAGGIHEQYF; d_gene: TRBD2; j_gene: TRBJ2-7; v_gene: TRBV5-6
CDR3aa: CASSESSHSHEQYF; d_gene: .; j_gene: TRBJ2-7; v_gene: TRBV6-1
CDR3aa: CASSETSGPETQYF; d_gene: TRBD2; j_gene: TRBJ2-5; v_gene: TRBV3-1/TRBV3-2
CDR3aa: CASSPGTGAGELFF; d_gene: TRBD1; j_gene: TRBJ2-2; v_gene: TRBV10-1
CDR3aa: CASSFPVGRVGTNEKLFF; d_gene: .; j_gene: TRBJ1-4; v_gene: TRBV28
CDR3aa: CASSLPAGGTGELFF; d_gene: TRBD2; j_gene: TRBJ2-2; v_gene: TRBV7-6
CDR3aa: CASSQAFPGQGGSHEQYF; d_gene: TRBD1; j_gene: TRBJ2-7; v_gene: TRBV4-1
CDR3aa: CASSWTISKAFF; d_gene: .; j_gene: TRBJ1-1; v_gene: TRBV12-3/TRBV12-4
CDR3aa: CASSHGTGKGGTDTQYF; d_gene: TRBD1; j_gene: TRBJ2-3; v_gene: TRBV19
CDR3aa: CASSQDGGLAGASYEQYF; d_gene: TRBD2; j_gene: TRBJ2-7; v_gene: TRBV4-1
CDR3aa: CASRGQGGNEKLFF; d_gene: TRBD1; j_gene: TRBJ1-4; v_gene: TRBV27
CDR3aa: CAWSHSGGRENTEAFF; d_gene: .; j_gene: TRBJ1-1; v_gene: TRBV30
CDR3aa: CASSGQGYGYTF; d_gene: TRBD1; j_gene: TRBJ1-2; v_gene: TRBV28
CDR3aa: CASSPGGGRRSGANVLTF; d_gene: TRBD2; j_gene: TRBJ2-6; v_gene: TRBV3-1/TRBV3-2
CDR3aa: CSVEGGWADTQYF; d_gene: .; j_gene: TRBJ2-3; v_gene: TRBV29-1
CDR3aa: CASSLSQNNSPLHF; d_gene: .; j_gene: TRBJ1-6; v_gene: TRBV7-2
CDR3aa: CSVEDSTSGRGTGELFF; d_gene: TRBD2; j_gene: TRBJ2-2; v_gene: TRBV29-1
CDR3aa: CASSHLARGLNQPQHF; d_gene: .; j_gene: TRBJ1-5; v_gene: TRBV4-1
CDR3aa: CATSALGASGGNTGELFF; d_gene: TRBD2; j_gene: TRBJ2-2; v_gene: TRBV24-1
CDR3aa: CASTPRGTGNNEQFF; d_gene: TRBD1; j_gene: TRBJ2-1; v_gene: TRBV11-3
CDR3aa: CATKSGPREGSNEQFF; d_gene: TRBD2; j_gene: TRBJ2-1; v_gene: TRBV24-1
CDR3aa: CASSLSRQETQYF; d_gene: .; j_gene: TRBJ2-5; v_gene: TRBV7-3
CDR3aa: CASSPPGLAGGVDTQYF; d_gene: TRBD2; j_gene: TRBJ2-3; v_gene: TRBV18
CDR3aa: CASSPSRTGGGGELFF; d_gene: TRBD1; j_gene: TRBJ2-2; v_gene: TRBV5-6
CDR3aa: CASSASLAGVETQYF; d_gene: TRBD2; j_gene: TRBJ2-5; v_gene: TRBV27
CDR3aa: CASSNPGTSVINEQFF; d_gene: TRBD2; j_gene: TRBJ2-1; v_gene: TRBV5-4
CDR3aa: CASSLGTSPNEQFF; d_gene: TRBD2; j_gene: TRBJ2-1; v_gene: TRBV7-6
CDR3aa: CASSLQVGATEAFF; d_gene: .; j_gene: TRBJ1-1; v_gene: TRBV5-1